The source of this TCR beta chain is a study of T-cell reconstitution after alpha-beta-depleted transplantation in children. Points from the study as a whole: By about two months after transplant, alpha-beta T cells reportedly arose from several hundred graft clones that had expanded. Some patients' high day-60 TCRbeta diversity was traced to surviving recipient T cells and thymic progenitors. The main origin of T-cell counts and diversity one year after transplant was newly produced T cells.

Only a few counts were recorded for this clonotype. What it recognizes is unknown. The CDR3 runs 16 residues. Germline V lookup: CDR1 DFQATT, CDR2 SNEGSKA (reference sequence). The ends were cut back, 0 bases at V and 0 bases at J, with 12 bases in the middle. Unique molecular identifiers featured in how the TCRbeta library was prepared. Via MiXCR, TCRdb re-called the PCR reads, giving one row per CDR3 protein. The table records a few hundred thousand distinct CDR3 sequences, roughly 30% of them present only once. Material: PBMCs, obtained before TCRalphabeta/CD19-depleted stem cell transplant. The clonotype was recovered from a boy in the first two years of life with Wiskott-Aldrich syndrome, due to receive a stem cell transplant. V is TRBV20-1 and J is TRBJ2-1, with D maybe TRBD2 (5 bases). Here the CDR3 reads CSARDSWESSYNEQFF. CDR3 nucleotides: TGCAGTGCTAGAGATAGTTGGGAGAGCTCCTACAATGAGCAGTTCTTC.